Given below is one T cell receptor beta chain in context. The antigen is not known. The sample belongs to a study of T cells after yellow fever vaccination. Background on the study: SMART-Seq v4 Ultra Low Input handled preparation of low-cell-number fractions. Overall study findings and caveats: Some clonotypes were seen in both the CD4 and the CD8 compartments. These made up a small share and likely arose from convergent recombination. Weaker, the secondary response had a peak occurring faster, on day 5 versus 15. The booster saw the reappearance of most primary-vaccination clones (roughly 96% CD4, around 88% CD8).

TCRdb reanalysed the 5' RACE reads using MiXCR and keeps one entry per CDR3 protein. The table includes 500,000 to 650,000 distinct CDR3 sequences, roughly a sixth detected once. CDR1 is LNHDA and CDR2 is SQIVND in the germline V gene (reference sequence). This CDR3 has 15 residues. The ends were cut back, 5 bases at V and 0 bases at J, with 12 bases in the middle. Sequencing used PBMCs, obtained 5 to 6 days after the first yellow fever vaccination. The clonotype was recovered from a man between 18 and 29 years old who received the YFV17D yellow fever vaccine. The genes are TRBV19 and TRBJ2-3; a weak D match, TRBD1 (5 bases). CDR3 residues: CASSSDSYSTDTQYF. CDR3 nucleotide sequence: TGTGCCAGTAGTTCTGACAGTTATAGCACAGATACGCAGTATTTT.